These 14 T cell receptor beta chains share one sample of origin, sequenced in a study of blood T cell repertoires in COVID-19. Method: immunoSEQ multiplex PCR; TCRdb's copy keeps in-frame clones and lacks some. The sample yields approximately 26,000 clones, 90% seen once. Sequencing used peripheral blood. The source of these receptors is a woman aged 55-69 years with active COVID-19.

This chain connects TRBV5-4 to TRBJ1-5; tentatively, D is TRBD1 (5 bases). The CDR3 extends over 15 amino acids. Germline loops: CDR1 SGHNT, CDR2 YYREEE (reference sequence). Between the trimmed V and J ends, which lost 3 bases and 7 bases, there was a span of 17 bases. The CDR3 DNA reads as TGTGCCAGCAGCTCGGAACTACAGGATCCACAGCCCCAGCATTTT. This codes for CASSSELQDPQPQHF.

CDR3 region: CASSAGGRKNTEAFF. The DNA for the CDR3 is TGTGCCAGCAGCGCGGGGGGGCGAAAGAACACTGAAGCTTTCTTT. V usage is TRBV9 and J usage is TRBJ1-1, with D tentatively TRBD1 (6 bases). The CDR3 is 15 amino acids. Germline V lookup: CDR1 SGDLS, CDR2 YYNGEE. V gave up 3 bases and J gave up 1 base, with 13 bases separating them.

The chain carries TRBV5-1 and TRBJ1-1, with unresolved D. Germline V gives CDR1 SGHRS, CDR2 YFSETQ. V shed 1 base and J shed 0 bases, with 7 bases lying between them. CDR3 length equals 14 residues. The CDR3 coding sequence is TGCGCCAGCAGCTTGACGGGGATGAACACTGAAGCTTTCTTT. Amino acid sequence: CASSLTGMNTEAFF.

The gene calls are TRBV7-6 and TRBJ1-1; the match to TRBD1 covers 9 bases. V shed 1 base and J 4 bases; nucleotides not matched to a gene: 7. The CDR3 consists of 16 residues. CDR1 is SGHVS and CDR2 is FNYEAQ in the germline V gene. DNA of the CDR3: TGTGCCAGCAGCTTAGTGCCGACAGGGGGGGGCACTGAAGCTTTCTTT. This sequence encodes CASSLVPTGGGTEAFF.

V and J are TRBV4-1 and TRBJ2-2, with 15 bases that match TRBD2. The germline gives CDR1 MGHRA, CDR2 YSYEKL. V trimming: 3 bases; J trimming: 4 bases; junction bases outside the gene matches: 3. This CDR3 comprises 17 residues. The CDR3 region is CASSQGLAGGSTGELFF. The CDR3 region has the DNA TGCGCCAGCAGCCAGGGACTAGCGGGAGGTAGCACCGGGGAGCTGTTTTTT.

The rearrangement uses TRBV10-3 and TRBJ2-7; 7 nucleotides match TRBD1. The CDR3 totals 14 residues. Germline loops: CDR1 ENHRY, CDR2 SYGVKD. The V and J ends lost 3 bases and 2 bases, in that order; junction bases with no gene match: 4. The CDR3, as DNA: TGTGCCATCAGTGATGGGACAGCAGCCTACGAGCAGTACTTC. Its translation: CAISDGTAAYEQYF.

V usage is TRBV5-5 and J usage is TRBJ1-1; 7 nucleotides line up with TRBD1. Looked up from germline, CDR1 is SGHKS and CDR2 is YYEKEE (reference sequence). Trimming removed 5 bases from V and 2 bases from J; junction bases left unmatched: 6. This CDR3 contains 14 residues. CDR3 sequence (DNA): TGTGCCAGCAGGGGGACAGTGATAAACACTGAAGCTTTCTTT. Its translation is CASRGTVINTEAFF.

The chain is built from TRBV30 and TRBJ2-3; D is perhaps TRBD1 (5 bases). Germline-derived CDR1 and CDR2 are GTSNPN and SVGIG (reference sequence). V was shortened by 0 bases and J by 0 bases, with 10 bases between the two germline ends. The CDR3 length is 15 residues. CDR3 nucleotide sequence: TGTGCCTGGAGTGTTTGGACAACTAGCACAGATACGCAGTATTTT. It codes for CAWSVWTTSTDTQYF.

V usage is TRBV2 and J usage is TRBJ1-2; D uncertain. The CDR3 runs to 14 residues. Germline-derived CDR1 and CDR2 are SNHLY and FYNNEI. V dropped 1 base and J dropped 2 bases, with 8 bases sitting between them. Here the CDR3 DNA reads TGTGCCAGCAGTGAAGGACTTCGGAACTATGGCTACACCTTC. The encoded protein is CASSEGLRNYGYTF.

V usage is TRBV19 and J usage is TRBJ2-5, with D perhaps matching TRBD1 (6 bases). This CDR3 contains 14 residues. The V gene lost 2 bases and the J gene lost 9 bases, with 16 bases spanning the gap. Per germline, CDR1 LNHDA and CDR2 SQIVND (reference sequence). The CDR3 nucleotides are TGTGCCAGTAGTATACAGGGGCCCTCCGGGGCCCAGTACTTC. Amino acid sequence: CASSIQGPSGAQYF.

V is TRBV5-6 and J is TRBJ2-7; tentative D call: TRBD2 (5 bases). The CDR3 totals 15 residues. Germline CDR1 is SGHDT and CDR2 is YYEEEE. V was trimmed by 0 bases and J by 0 bases, leaving 10 bases between them. CDR3 sequence (DNA): TGTGCCAGCAGCTTGGGTCGGCGGGCCTCCTACGAGCAGTACTTC. It specifies CASSLGRRASYEQYF.

This rearrangement joins TRBV6-5 to TRBJ2-1; D is undetermined. CDR1 and CDR2 from the germline V gene are MNHEY and SVGAGI. Trimming took off 6 bases at V and 0 bases at J, with 6 bases between the two ends. The CDR3 length is 13 residues. CDR3: CASSPSSYNEQFF. CDR3 nucleotides: TGTGCCAGCAGCCCGAGCTCCTACAATGAGCAGTTCTTC.

A single count supports this clone. The chain couples TRBV7-2 to TRBJ2-7; possible D gene TRBD2, 6 bases. Trimming stripped 1 base from V and 4 bases from J, with 14 bases between. Germline V lookup: CDR1 SGHTA, CDR2 FQGNSA. The CDR3 runs to 15 residues. CDR3 sequence (DNA): TGTGCCAGCAGCTTAGAGGATACTGGAGGGTACGAGCAGTACTTC. Encoded protein: CASSLEDTGGYEQYF.

The CDR3 protein is CASSTRSDTQYF. CDR3 DNA sequence: TGTGCCAGTAGTACTAGGTCAGATACGCAGTATTTT. The rearrangement joins TRBV19 to TRBJ2-3, with D uncertain. The length of the CDR3 is 12 residues. The V gene lost 4 bases and the J gene lost 4 bases, with 6 bases spanning the gap. Germline CDR1 is LNHDA and CDR2 is SQIVND (reference sequence).